The 2 T cell receptor beta chains below come from one sample, sequenced in a study of neurological immune-mediated disorders. TCRdb redid the calling of the 5' RACE reads with MiXCR, one entry per CDR3 protein. The top ten hold roughly 3.5% of the sample, which has more than 40,000 distinct CDR3 sequences, roughly 14% seen once. Material: CD4+ T cells from blood. These TCRs come from a woman in her fifties or sixties with HTLV-1-associated myelopathy (HAM/TSP).

This clonotype was seen repeatedly, ten times or more. The chain employs TRBV15 and TRBJ2-3; 7 bases fit TRBD2. Unmatched junction bases numbered 15, after V lost 0 bases and J lost 0 bases. CDR1 LNHNV and CDR2 YYDKDF come from the germline V gene (reference sequence). The CDR3 length is 20 residues. In nucleotides, the CDR3 is TGTGCCACCAGCAGAGACCTCCCCACGCTTCTTAGCGGGAGCACAGATACGCAGTATTTT. Amino acid sequence: CATSRDLPTLLSGSTDTQYF.

The chain has TRBV20-1 and TRBJ2-3; D unresolved. Germline CDR1 and CDR2: DFQATT and SNEGSKA (reference sequence). Trimming took 1 base from V and 3 from J, leaving 14 bases between them. This CDR3 contains 15 residues. The CDR3 DNA sequence: TGCAGTGCTAGAGGGCGTGGGGTGGGAACAGATACGCAGTATTTT. It translates to CSARGRGVGTDTQYF.